This T cell receptor beta chain derives from a study of shared clonotypes between healthy human individuals. Study as a whole: With ages of 18 to 49, the donors were two women and a few men.

Generated by immunoSEQ multiplex PCR, the TCRdb table keeps only in-frame clones and is missing some. The sample records about 1.1 million clones, 78% being singletons. In regard to this clone: Antigen unknown.

Study-level points and caveats: The sole specimen, blood, was sampled, and tissue repertoires likely differ.

The sequence was collected from a young man in good health. Some clones in this sample may be carry-over from other donors' samples. Material: memory CD4+ T cells from PBMCs. Subset of the sample: CD45RA-negative fraction.

CDR3 residues: CASSSREGRNEQFF. The CDR3 region has the DNA TGTGCCAGCAGTTCCCGGGAGGGCCGGAACGAGCAGTTCTTC. The genes are TRBV28 and TRBJ2-1, with 8 bases lining up with TRBD2. J lost 10 bases, V lost 4 bases, and 9 bases had no gene match. Germline CDR1 reads MDHEN; CDR2 reads SYDVKM. The CDR3 consists of 14 residues.